The 18 T cell receptor beta chains presented below share a single source sample, sequenced in a study of cytomegalovirus exposure and HLA in healthy donors (TCRdb year 2017). Library preparation employed the immunoSEQ multiplex PCR assay. For the multiplex PCR, a mixture combining 60 forward primers for TCR Vbeta segments and 13 reverse primers for TCR Jbeta segments was used. TCRdb holds this immuneACCESS table with in-frame rearrangements only. Some clones are missing; in checked studies, unresolved V genes explain under half, and the rest has no known cause. Present in this sample are roughly 130,000 clones, roughly two thirds of which were seen just once. Together, the top ten hold 1.6% of the sample. Input material: PBMCs. The receptors shown here come from a man aged 25-45 years in good health and CMV-seropositive.

This chain links TRBV29-1 with TRBJ1-1, with a tentative D call TRBD1 (6 bases). The V end lost 1 base, the J end lost 0 bases, and 15 bases lay between the germline ends. The CDR3 extends over 16 amino acids. Germline CDR1 SQVTM, CDR2 ANQGSEA. In DNA form, the CDR3 reads TGCAGCGTTGAAGGGTCCGGACAGCGAGTGAACACTGAAGCTTTCTTT. Translation: CSVEGSGQRVNTEAFF.

This clone has more than one count but fewer than ten. The V and J genes are TRBV7-8 and TRBJ2-1, with TRBD2 matching over 9 bases. V gave up 4 bases and J gave up 3 bases; unmatched junction bases: 7. The CDR3 consists of 16 residues. Germline V gene lookup returns CDR1 SGHVS and CDR2 FQNEAQ. The CDR3 DNA reads as TGTGCCAGCAGCTATCTAGCGGGAATATTCTACAATGAGCAGTTCTTC. Its protein is CASSYLAGIFYNEQFF.

V and J are TRBV6-1 and TRBJ1-2; D unresolved. V lost 3 bases and J 3 bases, leaving 11 bases between the germline ends. Germline values: CDR1 MNHNS, CDR2 SASEGT. CDR3 length equals 14 residues. The CDR3: CASSERVWDYGYTF. The CDR3 DNA reads as TGTGCCAGCAGTGAGAGGGTATGGGACTATGGCTACACCTTC.

On this clone itself: Mismatch with germline at one junction end may stem from a read error. The chain joins TRBV14 to TRBJ2-7; D may be TRBD2 (5 bases). The CDR3 sequence is 16 residues long. In germline, CDR1 is SGHDN, CDR2 FVKESK. CDR3 sequence reads: CASSPRGRVVSNEQYF. DNA of the CDR3: TGTGCCAGCAGCCCCCGCGGGCGGGTGGTCTCCAACGAGCAGTACTTC. Full variable domain (outside the CDR3, taken from reference TRBV14 and TRBJ2-7): EAGVTQFPSHSVIEKGQTVTLRCDPISGHDNLYWYRRVMGKEIKFLLHFVKESKQDESGMPNNRFLAERTGGTYSTLKVQPAELEDSGVYFCASSPRGRVVSNEQYFGPGTRLTVT.

This clone was seen only a few times. The chain carries TRBV2 and TRBJ2-5; 8 bases align to TRBD1. CDR3 length: 13 residues. Germline assignment: CDR1 SNHLY and CDR2 FYNNEI. V dropped 4 bases and J dropped 5; count of bases not matched to a gene: 3. CDR3 DNA: TGTGCCAGCAGTGGACAGGGGTGGGAGACCCAGTACTTC. Its protein product is CASSGQGWETQYF.

The V and J genes are TRBV11-1 and TRBJ2-3; 7 nucleotides align to TRBD2. CDR3 length equals 15 residues. V shed 5 bases, J shed 1 base, and the junction held 6 bases outside the gene matches. CDR1 is SGHAT, CDR2 FQDESV, per germline (reference sequence). The CDR3 sequence is CASSARTRGTDTQYF. CDR3 coding DNA: TGTGCCAGCAGCGCGAGGACTAGAGGCACAGATACGCAGTATTTT.

This chain joins TRBV5-5 and TRBJ2-3, with TRBD2 matching over 10 bases. The CDR3 is 17 amino acids. Germline-derived CDR1 and CDR2 are SGHKS and YYEKEE (reference sequence). With V trimmed by 0 bases and J by 5 bases, 9 bases remained unmatched. The CDR3 is CASSLGFLAGAGDTQYF. The DNA of the CDR3 is TGTGCCAGCAGCTTGGGGTTTCTAGCGGGAGCAGGAGATACGCAGTATTTT.

The V and J genes are TRBV5-1 and TRBJ2-1, with D perhaps TRBD1 (6 bases). This CDR3 region has 15 residues. The V end was cut by 3 bases, the J end by 0 bases, with 10 bases between. Looked up from germline, CDR1 is SGHRS and CDR2 is YFSETQ. The CDR3 here is CASSWTDSSYNEQFF. Here the CDR3 DNA reads TGCGCCAGCAGCTGGACAGACAGCTCCTACAATGAGCAGTTCTTC. The whole variable domain, filled in from reference TRBV5-1 and TRBJ2-1, reads KAGVTQTPRYLIKTRGQQVTLSCSPISGHRSVSWYQQTPGQGLQFLFEYFSETQRNKGNFPGRFSGRQFSNSRSEMNVSTLELGDSALYLCASSWTDSSYNEQFFGPGTRLTVL.

This clone was seen more than once but under ten times. This sequence joins TRBV5-1 and TRBJ2-5, with TRBD2 identical over 7 bases. Germline assignment: CDR1 SGHRS and CDR2 YFSETQ. This CDR3 has 13 amino acids. V was pared by 4 bases and J by 5 bases, with 5 bases of the junction left unmatched. CDR3 sequence (DNA): TGCGCCAGCAGCCTAGAACTAGCGGAGACCCAGTACTTC. Its protein product is CASSLELAETQYF.

J is TRBJ2-3 and V is TRBV18, with 8 bases fitting TRBD2. Unmatched junction bases numbered 8, after V lost 9 bases and J lost 0 bases. The CDR3 is 15 residues long. Germline V gene sequence: CDR1 KGHSH, CDR2 LQKENI. This CDR3 reads CASSTGGPSTDTQYF. The DNA for the CDR3 is TGTGCCAGTTCAACGGGAGGGCCGAGCACAGATACGCAGTATTTT.

This clone was detected a few times. The V and J genes are TRBV15 and TRBJ1-5; 7 nucleotides agree with TRBD1. Germline V gene sequence: CDR1 LNHNV, CDR2 YYDKDF (reference sequence). The CDR3 sequence is 15 residues long. Trimming removed 5 bases from V and 7 bases from J; junction bases left unmatched: 11. The DNA for the CDR3 is TGTGCCACCAGCCGGACGACAGGGAATGGACAGCCCCAGCATTTT. This translates into CATSRTTGNGQPQHF.

This clone turned up a few times. This chain joins TRBV5-1 and TRBJ2-7, with D possibly TRBD2 on 7 matching bases. CDR3 size: 14 residues. The V end lost 2 bases, the J end lost 7 bases, and 16 bases lay between the germline ends. Germline loops: CDR1 SGHRS, CDR2 YFSETQ. The CDR3 DNA sequence: TGCGCCAGCAGCTTTTCGCGGGGGCGGGAGGAGCAGTACTTC. Amino acids: CASSFSRGREEQYF.

This clone was picked up one time. This chain connects TRBV27 to TRBJ2-5; TRBD1 matches 8 bases. Germline V gene sequence: CDR1 MNHEY, CDR2 SMNVEV (reference sequence). V was pared by 5 bases and J by 12 bases, with 8 bases of the junction left unmatched. This CDR3 is 12 amino acids long. As DNA, the CDR3 is TGTGCCAGCAGTCGATCTCAGGGGGCAGAGTACTTC. Protein product: CASSRSQGAEYF.

This clone came up once. The chain has TRBV4-2 and TRBJ1-4; TRBD1 is a possible D gene (6 bases). V was pared by 1 base and J by 4 bases, with 10 bases between. The CDR3 runs to 15 residues. CDR1 LGHNA and CDR2 YNFKEQ come from the germline V gene. CDR3 DNA sequence: TGTGCCAGCAGCCAAGCAGGGGCGGGTAATGAAAAACTGTTTTTT. This codes for CASSQAGAGNEKLFF.

This clone was recorded a few times. V usage is TRBV6-5 and J usage is TRBJ1-1, with 9 bases that match TRBD1. CDR1 and CDR2 (germline): MNHEY, SVGAGI. Trimming at V came to 5 bases and at J to 2 bases, leaving 6 bases not matched to a gene. The CDR3 covers 15 residues. The CDR3 DNA reads as TGTGCCAGCAGTCAATGGACAGGGGTAAACACTGAAGCTTTCTTT. Protein sequence: CASSQWTGVNTEAFF.

V gene TRBV5-8 combines with J gene TRBJ2-3; D might be TRBD2 (6 bases). V was pared by 4 bases and J by 6 bases, with 12 bases between. Germline V CDR1 and CDR2: SGHTS, YDEGEE. This CDR3 has 13 residues. The CDR3 loop is CASSLGSADTQYF. As DNA, the CDR3 is TGTGCCAGCAGCCTCGGGAGCGCGGATACGCAGTATTTT.

In its sample, this clone was seen a few times. The chain combines TRBV5-5 with TRBJ2-5; TRBD1 agrees at 8 bases. The germline gives CDR1 SGHKS, CDR2 YYEKEE (reference sequence). This CDR3 comprises 16 residues. After removal of 2 bases from V and 5 bases from J, the junction contained 11 bases not matched to a gene. This CDR3 reads CASSLGQGALVETQYF. DNA of the CDR3: TGTGCCAGCAGCTTAGGGCAGGGGGCTTTGGTGGAGACCCAGTACTTC.

The chain uses TRBV9 and TRBJ2-1; D remains ambiguous. The CDR3 contains 13 residues. V was clipped by 0 bases and J by 3 bases, with 4 bases between them. CDR1 and CDR2 (germline): SGDLS, YYNGEE. The CDR3, as DNA: TGTGCCAGCAGCGTAGGTAACTACAATGAGCAGTTCTTC. Translated, it gives CASSVGNYNEQFF.